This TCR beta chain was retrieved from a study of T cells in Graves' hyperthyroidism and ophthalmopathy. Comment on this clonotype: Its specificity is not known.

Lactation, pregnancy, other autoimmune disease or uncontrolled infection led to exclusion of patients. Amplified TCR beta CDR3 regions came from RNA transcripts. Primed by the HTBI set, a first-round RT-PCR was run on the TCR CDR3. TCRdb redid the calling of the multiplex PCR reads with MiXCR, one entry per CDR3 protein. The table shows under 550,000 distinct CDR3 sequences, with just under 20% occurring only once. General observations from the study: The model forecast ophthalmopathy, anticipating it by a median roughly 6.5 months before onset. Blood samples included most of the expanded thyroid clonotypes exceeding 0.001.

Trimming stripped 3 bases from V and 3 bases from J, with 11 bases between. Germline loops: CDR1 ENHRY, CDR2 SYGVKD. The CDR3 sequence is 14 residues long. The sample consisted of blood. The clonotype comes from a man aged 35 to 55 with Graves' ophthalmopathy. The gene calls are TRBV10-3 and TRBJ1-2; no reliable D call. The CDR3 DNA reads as TGTGCCATCAGTGAAGCTGCGACCGACTATGGCTACACCTTC. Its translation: CAISEAATDYGYTF.